This TCR beta chain came from a study of identical twins. Via MiXCR, TCRdb re-called the 5' RACE reads, giving one row per CDR3 protein. The sample lists around 490,000 distinct CDR3 sequences, 13% to 15% occurring once. V dropped 5 bases and J dropped 5; count of bases not matched to a gene: 2. The CDR3 sequence is 13 residues long. CDR1 is KGHDR and CDR2 is SFDVKD in the germline V gene. These data were also reused for a study on yellow fever vaccine responses in identical twins.

V and J are TRBV24-1 and TRBJ2-5; 9 bases line up with TRBD2. The specimen sequenced was CD4+ T cells sorted from blood. The TCR comes from a young woman in good health. DNA for the CDR3: TGTGCCACCAGTGTTAGCGGGAGCGAGACCCAGTACTTC. It codes for CATSVSGSETQYF.